This T cell receptor beta chain was sequenced in a study of blood T cells in healthy people across ages (dated by TCRdb to about 2015). Some background on the complete study: Template switching captured roughly one uniquely barcoded TCR beta cDNA molecule per two T cells in model experiments. Donors of different ages were randomly distributed across sequencing lanes to avoid experimental bias. Using the same blood draw, the study looked at two additional independent replicas of 1 million unique cDNA reads for two donors, one aged 18 to 29 and the other aged 80 or older. The study measured age-related changes in TCR beta repertoire diversity using deep sequencing normalized with unique cDNA molecular identifiers. Donors were grouped into four age groups: young (average roughly 16 years), middle-aged (over 35), aged (around 60) and long-lived (around 80).

The cysteine opens and the phenylalanine closes a CDR3 of 14 amino acids. Of the read, only the CDR3 DNA is kept; its 42 bases are in frame from base 1. Reading the germline V gene (reference sequence) gives CDR1 LNHNV and CDR2 YYDKDF. The junction carries 10 bases between V and J, which are trimmed by 5 bases and 2 bases respectively. Systemically healthy Caucasian individuals from Russia, 35 to 50 in total and aged about 6 to 95 years, were included as donors. Around 9.8 milliliters of peripheral blood were collected from each donor into EDTA-treated Vacutainer tubes. Ficoll-Paque density-gradient centrifugation was used to isolate PBMCs, with at least 7 million per sample. Total RNA, at least 6 micrograms per sample, was extracted from PBMCs with Trizol reagent. For every donor, an aliquot of PBMCs went through flow cytometry to measure the percentages of naive CD45RAhigh/CD27high T cells. The library was built by means of 5' RACE. For sequencing, an Illumina HiSeq 2500 was employed. A second 7 to 11 cycle PCR used a sample-barcoded 5' primer and a J-beta primer mix. A unique molecular identifier was introduced onto each TCR beta cDNA molecule by a template-switch 5' adaptor carrying 12 random nucleotides. Each sample yielded at least 2.5 million CDR3-containing paired-end reads. All of the RNA was converted into first-strand cDNA using the Mint cDNA synthesis kit, with a TRBC-specific oligonucleotide serving as the primer. Following uracil-DNA glycosylase treatment, a first 18-cycle PCR with universal primers M1SS and BC2_uni_R was performed on all cDNA. In the original analysis: For normalization, 1 million high-quality reads, each with a distinct molecular identifier, were randomly selected from each sample. Reads with shared molecular identifiers were discarded instead of being binned into consensus sequences. MiTCR, with a Q25 quality threshold and the strictest error-elimination algorithm, was used for CDR3 identification, clonotype clustering and error correction. A nonparametric unseen species model with Euler transformation was used to estimate lower-bound total TCR beta diversity. The public reads were reprocessed in TCRdb via fastp at Q25 and MiXCR, keeping in-frame beta chains. Merged by CDR3 protein, the rows form single entries marked with the most common genes and DNA. The V and J calls shown here were made by TCRdb, not taken from the authors' results. This sample has approximately 1.5 million distinct CDR3 sequences in its table, and around 36% of those were observed once. The ten largest clones add up to roughly 10% of the sample.

Beyond this particular receptor, the publication reports: Compared with the aged group, the long-lived group had more naive CD4+ T cells, fewer expanded clones and increased TCR diversity, a pattern suggesting age selection. The percentage of naive T cells measured by flow cytometry correlated strongly with observed TCR beta diversity. Donor CMV infection status was unknown, potentially confounding age-related changes in expanded clonotypes. Observed TCR beta diversity per million T cells fell roughly linearly with age, and a significant reduction was already apparent by age about 43. Because profiling used bulk unsorted PBMCs, naive and antigen-experienced compartments could not be compared conclusively. Estimates of total diversity from one million sequenced T cells were regarded as lower bounds and underestimates.

In regard to this clonotype: This clone's antigen is unknown. No much larger clonotype is one base removed from it; base qualities were not supplied.

Rearrangement joined TRBV15 to TRBJ2-1; the D region possibly corresponds to TRBD2 (7 bases align). Sequenced material: blood. This clonotype originated in a woman aged 30 to 39 in good health. The CDR3 region reads CATSEGGAYNEQFF. The nucleotides read TGTGCCACCAGCGAGGGGGGGGCCTACAATGAGCAGTTCTTC. The entire variable domain, with the stretches around the CDR3 drawn from the reference TRBV15 and TRBJ2-1 proteins, is DAMVIQNPRYQVTQFGKPVTLSCSQTLNHNVMYWYQQKSSQAPKLLFHYYDKDFNNEADTPDNFQSRRPNTSFCFLDIRSPGLGDTAMYLCATSEGGAYNEQFFGPGTRLTVL.